Shown below are 11 T cell receptor beta chains from a single sample sequenced in a study of response to subunit inactivated influenza vaccine. MiXCR, run by TCRdb on the RT-PCR reads, gives a single entry per CDR3 protein. Here the sample spans approximately 520,000 distinct CDR3 sequences, 16% being singletons. The sequencing here drew on CD4+ T cells sorted from PBMCs, taken 23 months after vaccination. These receptor sequences come from a man between 50 and 75 years old who received an inactivated influenza vaccine.

This clonotype was detected only a few times. The chain links TRBV20-1 to TRBJ2-5, with 7 bases lining up with TRBD2. The CDR3 contains 14 residues. Per germline, CDR1 DFQATT and CDR2 SNEGSKA (reference sequence). V lost 3 bases, J lost 9 bases, and 13 bases stayed unmatched. The CDR3 bases are TGCAGTGCTAGGAGGCCCCGCCTGGGGAGGGCCCAGTACTTC. This gives the protein CSARRPRLGRAQYF.

V is TRBV28 and J is TRBJ1-1; D gene uncertain. The CDR3 consists of 17 residues. Germline V gene data show CDR1 as MDHEN and CDR2 as SYDVKM. V was pared by 5 bases and J by 3 bases, with 22 bases between. The CDR3 here is CASSIRTGRSYHTEAFF. In nucleotides, the CDR3 is TGTGCCAGCAGTATCAGGACCGGGAGATCTTACCACACTGAAGCTTTCTTT.

This chain links TRBV7-2 with TRBJ2-7, with 10 nucleotides matching TRBD1. The CDR3 extends over 15 amino acids. Germline CDR1 reads SGHTA; CDR2 reads FQGNSA. The ends lost 5 bases at V and 2 bases at J; junction bases unmatched: 6. In nucleotides, the CDR3 is TGTGCCAGCAGCACTCGGACAGGGGGGGCCTACGAGCAGTACTTC. This encodes CASSTRTGGAYEQYF.

There are a few counts of this clonotype. The V call is TRBV5-1, the J call TRBJ2-1, with TRBD1 matching 7 bases. V was clipped by 4 bases and J by 6 bases; unmatched bases: 4. The CDR3 length is 13 residues. Germline values: CDR1 SGHRS, CDR2 YFSETQ. The CDR3 reads CASSTGTVNEQFF. The CDR3 DNA follows: TGCGCCAGCAGCACCGGGACAGTCAATGAGCAGTTCTTC.

This chain connects TRBV9 to TRBJ2-2; TRBD1 aligns across 8 bases. The CDR3 has 16 amino acids. Germline-derived CDR1 and CDR2 are SGDLS and YYNGEE. The V segment lost 1 base and the J segment 4 bases; nucleotides outside the gene matches: 6. CDR3 in DNA: TGTGCCAGCAGCGTATTAGGACAGGGCGGCACCGGGGAGCTGTTTTTT. This sequence encodes CASSVLGQGGTGELFF. Using reference TRBV9 and TRBJ2-2 for the parts outside the CDR3, the full variable domain is DSGVTQTPKHLITATGQRVTLRCSPRSGDLSVYWYQQSLDQGLQFLIQYYNGEERAKGNILERFSAQQFPDLHSELNLSSLELGDSALYFCASSVLGQGGTGELFFGEGSRLTVL.

This clonotype was detected a few times. The genes are TRBV5-1 and TRBJ2-3; possibly TRBD1 for D (5 bases). The V gene lost 2 bases and the J gene lost 2 bases, with 9 bases spanning the gap. The germline gives CDR1 SGHRS, CDR2 YFSETQ. This CDR3 region has 14 residues. The CDR3 spells CASSFDRHTDTQYF. CDR3 DNA: TGCGCCAGCAGCTTCGACAGACACACAGATACGCAGTATTTT. Combining the CDR3 with reference TRBV5-1 and TRBJ2-3 gives the whole variable domain KAGVTQTPRYLIKTRGQQVTLSCSPISGHRSVSWYQQTPGQGLQFLFEYFSETQRNKGNFPGRFSGRQFSNSRSEMNVSTLELGDSALYLCASSFDRHTDTQYFGPGTRLTVL.

The chain employs TRBV7-8 and TRBJ2-1, with D possibly TRBD1 on 8 matching bases. Deletions cut 2 bases from V and 5 bases from J, with 13 bases between. Germline V lookup: CDR1 SGHVS, CDR2 FQNEAQ. CDR3 length: 15 residues. The CDR3 nucleotides read TGTGCCAGCAGCTTAAGGACAGGGAGGGACAATGAGCAGTTCTTC. This gives the protein CASSLRTGRDNEQFF.

The J gene is TRBJ2-3, the V gene TRBV2; the match to TRBD1 covers 7 bases. CDR1 SNHLY and CDR2 FYNNEI come from the germline V gene. V lost 6 bases to trimming and J lost 4 bases; unmatched junction nucleotides: 7. This CDR3 contains 14 residues. CDR3 loop: CASSPGQDPDTQYF. CDR3 nucleotide sequence: TGTGCCAGCAGCCCCGGACAGGATCCAGATACGCAGTATTTT.

Only a few counts were recorded for this clonotype. The rearrangement joins TRBV4-1 to TRBJ2-1; 10 nucleotides align to TRBD1. The V gene's germline CDR1 is MGHRA and CDR2 YSYEKL. The CDR3 has 16 amino acids. V was pared by 0 bases and J by 3 bases, with 2 bases of the junction left unmatched. CDR3 in amino acids: CASSQDRTGGYNEQFF. The CDR3 DNA follows: TGCGCCAGCAGCCAAGACCGGACAGGGGGCTACAATGAGCAGTTCTTC.

This clonotype was recorded a few times. V gene TRBV30 combines with J gene TRBJ2-1, with D unclear. The CDR3 loop spans 11 amino acids. The germline V gene encodes CDR1 GTSNPN and CDR2 SVGIG (reference sequence). With 5 bases removed from V and 3 bases from J, the gap between germline ends came to 5 bases. CDR3 DNA: TGTGCCTGGCGGCACTACAATGAGCAGTTCTTC. Translating it yields CAWRHYNEQFF.

CDR3 protein: CASSSETGGWETQYF. The DNA of the CDR3 is TGTGCCAGCAGCTCGGAGACAGGCGGGTGGGAGACCCAGTACTTC. The V gene is TRBV7-3, the J gene TRBJ2-5; TRBD1 might be the D (6 bases). The V gene lost 4 bases and the J gene lost 5 bases, with 17 bases spanning the gap. The CDR3 extends over 15 amino acids. Germline CDR1 is SGHTA and CDR2 is FQGTGA.